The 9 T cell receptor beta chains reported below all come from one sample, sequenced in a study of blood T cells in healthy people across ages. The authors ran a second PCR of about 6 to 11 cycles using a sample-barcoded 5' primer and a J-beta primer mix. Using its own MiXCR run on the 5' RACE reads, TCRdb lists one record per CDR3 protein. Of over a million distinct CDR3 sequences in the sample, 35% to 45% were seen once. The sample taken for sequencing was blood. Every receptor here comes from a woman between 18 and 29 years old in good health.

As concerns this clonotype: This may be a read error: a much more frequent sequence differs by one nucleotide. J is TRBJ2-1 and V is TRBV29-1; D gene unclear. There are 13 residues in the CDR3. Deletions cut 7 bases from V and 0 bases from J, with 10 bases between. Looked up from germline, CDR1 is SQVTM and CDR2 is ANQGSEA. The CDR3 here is CSGAVSSYNEQFF. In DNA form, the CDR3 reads TGCAGCGGAGCAGTGAGCTCCTACAATGAGCAGTTCTTC.

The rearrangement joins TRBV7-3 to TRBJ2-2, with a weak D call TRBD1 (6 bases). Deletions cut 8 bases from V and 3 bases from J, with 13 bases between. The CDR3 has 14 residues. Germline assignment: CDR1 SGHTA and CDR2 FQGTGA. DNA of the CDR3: TGTGCCAGCGGCCCAGAGGGGGACACCGGGGAGCTGTTTTTT. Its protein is CASGPEGDTGELFF.

CDR3 sequence (DNA): TGTGCCAGCAGCTCAATCGAACAGGGGGCTCAAGAGACCCAGTACTTC. This sequence encodes CASSSIEQGAQETQYF. V usage is TRBV11-2 and J usage is TRBJ2-7; 9 nucleotides line up with TRBD1. The J call may be mistaken, given a closer DNA end match to TRBJ2-5. The CDR3 has 16 amino acids. Looked up from germline, CDR1 is SGHAT and CDR2 is FQNNGV.

DNA for the CDR3: TGCGCCAGCAGCTCGCACCGGACTAGCGGGGGGTACAATGAGCAGTTCTTC. Translating gives CASSSHRTSGGYNEQFF. The chain recombines TRBV5-1 with TRBJ2-1; 14 bases align to TRBD2. Germline CDR1 reads SGHRS; CDR2 reads YFSETQ. Trimming at V came to 3 bases and at J to 4 bases, leaving 6 bases not matched to a gene. This CDR3 spans 17 amino acids.

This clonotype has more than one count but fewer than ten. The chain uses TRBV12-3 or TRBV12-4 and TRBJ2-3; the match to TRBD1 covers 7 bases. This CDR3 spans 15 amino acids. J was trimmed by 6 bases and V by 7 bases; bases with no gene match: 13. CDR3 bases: TGTGCCAGCACCTCCAAGGGGGCGCCGCCTGATACGCAGTATTTT. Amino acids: CASTSKGAPPDTQYF.

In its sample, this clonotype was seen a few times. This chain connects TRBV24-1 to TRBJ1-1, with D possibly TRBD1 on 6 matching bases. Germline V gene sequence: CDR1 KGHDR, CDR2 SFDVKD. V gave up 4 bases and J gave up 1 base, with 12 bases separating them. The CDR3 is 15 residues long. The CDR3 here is CATSDDRTGNTEAFF. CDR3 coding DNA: TGTGCCACCAGTGACGACAGGACCGGGAACACTGAAGCTTTCTTT.

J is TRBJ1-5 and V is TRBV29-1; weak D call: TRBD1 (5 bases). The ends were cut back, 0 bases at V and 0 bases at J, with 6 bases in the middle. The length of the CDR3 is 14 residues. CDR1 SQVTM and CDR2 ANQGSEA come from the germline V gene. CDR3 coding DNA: TGCAGCGTTGAAGAGGGGGATAGCAATCAGCCCCAGCATTTT. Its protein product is CSVEEGDSNQPQHF.

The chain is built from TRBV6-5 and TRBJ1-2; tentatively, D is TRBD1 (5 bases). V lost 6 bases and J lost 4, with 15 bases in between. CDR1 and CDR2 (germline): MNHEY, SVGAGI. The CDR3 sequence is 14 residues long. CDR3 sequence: CASSPPDGGYGYTF. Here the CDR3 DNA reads TGTGCCAGCAGCCCCCCGGACGGGGGCTATGGCTACACCTTC.

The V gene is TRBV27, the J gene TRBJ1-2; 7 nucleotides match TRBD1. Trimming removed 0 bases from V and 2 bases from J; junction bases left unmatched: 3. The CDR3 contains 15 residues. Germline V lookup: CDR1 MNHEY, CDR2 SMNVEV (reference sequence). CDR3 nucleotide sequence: TGTGCCAGCAGTTTATCAAGGGGGCTCAACTATGGCTACACCTTC. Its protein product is CASSLSRGLNYGYTF.